These 9 T cell receptor beta chains came from one sample sequenced in a study of blood T cell repertoires in COVID-19. Assay: immunoSEQ multiplex PCR; the TCRdb copy retains only in-frame clones and omits some. The sample holds roughly 300,000 clones; more than 85% are singletons and the top ten take approximately 2.1%. Material for sequencing was peripheral blood. Receptor source: a woman in her twenties or thirties with COVID-19, enrolled during active disease.

The chain has TRBV6-4 and TRBJ2-1, with 9 bases identical to TRBD1. The germline V gene encodes CDR1 MRHNA and CDR2 SNTAGT. Trimming removed 5 bases from V and 0 bases from J; junction bases left unmatched: 8. The length of the CDR3 is 17 residues. The CDR3 sequence: CASSKLPGQGSYNEQFF. In DNA, the CDR3 is TGTGCCAGCAGTAAGCTACCGGGACAGGGCTCCTACAATGAGCAGTTCTTC.

CDR3 bases: TGCGCCAGCAGTTTGAATACCGGGACAGGGTTCAATGAGCAGTTCTTC. Its protein is CASSLNTGTGFNEQFF. The chain employs TRBV5-1 and TRBJ2-1, with 9 positions matching TRBD1. Germline loops: CDR1 SGHRS, CDR2 YFSETQ. CDR3 length: 16 residues. The junction had 12 bases not matched to a gene; V was cut back by 5 bases and J by 6 bases.

The chain joins TRBV6-5 to TRBJ2-7; no reliable D call. The germline gives CDR1 MNHEY, CDR2 SVGAGI. The V end lost 7 bases, the J end lost 7 bases, and 11 bases lay between the germline ends. The CDR3 consists of 11 residues. CDR3 in amino acids: CASMTGLEQYF. As DNA, the CDR3 is TGTGCCAGCATGACGGGTTTGGAGCAGTACTTC.

Points on this clone: Other DNA sequences in this sample translate to the same CDR3. The chain has TRBV11-2 and TRBJ2-7, with TRBD1 matching 10 bases. Germline loops: CDR1 SGHAT, CDR2 FQNNGV. Trimming cost V 1 base and J 3 bases; bases outside gene matches: 0. CDR3 length: 14 amino acids. The chain's CDR3 is CASSLGTGGYEQYF. The CDR3, as DNA: TGTGCCAGCAGCTTAGGGACAGGGGGCTACGAGCAGTACTTC.

Only one count was recorded for this clone. The V and J genes are TRBV5-1 and TRBJ1-1; D may be TRBD1 (5 bases). CDR3 length: 14 amino acids. The germline V gene encodes CDR1 SGHRS and CDR2 YFSETQ. Trimming removed 2 bases from V and 6 bases from J, with 14 bases in between. In nucleotides, the CDR3 is TGCGCCAGCAGCTTAGGTAATGGGGCGGCTGAAGCTTTCTTT. Translated, it gives CASSLGNGAAEAFF.

This sequence joins TRBV2 and TRBJ2-7; the match to TRBD2 covers 9 bases. Trimming removed 3 bases from V and 3 bases from J; junction bases left unmatched: 3. CDR1 and CDR2 from the germline V gene are SNHLY and FYNNEI. The CDR3 extends over 14 amino acids. The CDR3 sequence is CASSDLAGIYEQYF. The DNA of the CDR3 is TGTGCCAGCAGTGACCTAGCGGGGATCTACGAGCAGTACTTC.

The J gene is TRBJ2-6, the V gene TRBV14, with TRBD2 matching 10 bases. CDR1 and CDR2 (germline): SGHDN, FVKESK. CDR3 length equals 17 residues. V dropped 5 bases and J dropped 2; count of bases not matched to a gene: 6. The CDR3 bases are TGTGCCAGCAGCTTGCTAGCGGGAGCGGCTGGGGCCAACGTCCTGACTTTC. This codes for CASSLLAGAAGANVLTF.

The chain has TRBV13 and TRBJ2-1, with a weak D call TRBD1 (7 bases). Trimming pared 7 bases from V and 2 bases from J, leaving 12 bases between. The CDR3 has 14 residues. Germline V gene sequence: CDR1 PRHDT, CDR2 FYEKMQ (reference sequence). This CDR3 reads CASTWRGPYNEQFF. The CDR3 coding sequence is TGTGCCAGCACTTGGAGGGGGCCCTACAATGAGCAGTTCTTC.

V is TRBV3-1 (or the pseudogene TRBV3-2) and J is TRBJ2-4, with a weak D call TRBD2 (6 bases). Germline CDR1 is LGHDT and CDR2 is YNNKEL (reference sequence). Trimming removed 5 bases at V and 0 bases at J, with 14 bases between. The CDR3 is made up of 16 amino acids. CDR3 sequence (DNA): TGTGCCAGCAGCTTGATCGTCGGGGGAGCCAAAAACATTCAGTACTTC. Its protein product is CASSLIVGGAKNIQYF.